This is a list of T cell receptor beta chains from one sample in a study of shared clonotypes between healthy human individuals. The method was immunoSEQ multiplex PCR; TCRdb's version includes in-frame clones alone and lacks a portion of them. The table has 950,000 to 1,100,000 clones, 78% seen once; the top ten hold 0.5% to 0.65%. Source material: memory CD4+ T cells from PBMCs. These receptors all stem from a man aged 18-30 years in good health. Some clones in this sample may be carry-over from other donors' samples. Each CDR3 is given with its conserved first and last residue. The D gene is left open where the match is weak. Clone size is stated in some rows and not others, as once, few, many or a class when expanded.

V,J,size,D,DNA,CDR3
TRBV6-1,TRBJ1-3,.,.,TGTGCCAGCAGTGAAGTTGGGAGGGGCTCTGGAAACACCATATATTTT,CASSEVGRGSGNTIYF
TRBV29-1,TRBJ1-3,.,TRBD1,TGCAGCGCCTGGACAGGGGTGTATGGAAACACCATATATTTT,CSAWTGVYGNTIYF
TRBV28,TRBJ1-1,.,.,TGTGCCAGCCGAACACCCCCAGGGGCGGGGAACACTGAAGCTTTCTTT,CASRTPPGAGNTEAFF
TRBV7-8,TRBJ2-5,.,TRBD2,TGTGCCAGCAGCAGAGACGGGAGGGCCGAAGAGACCCAGTACTTC,CASSRDGRAEETQYF
TRBV29-1,TRBJ1-2,once,.,TGCAGCGCGGACACAGGGTTAGGCTATGGCTACACCTTC,CSADTGLGYGYTF
TRBV28,TRBJ1-2,.,.,TGTGCCAGCAGTTTAGGGGCCTACTATGGCTACACCTTC,CASSLGAYYGYTF
TRBV7-2,TRBJ2-2,.,.,TGTGCCAGCAGACTAGGACAAACCGACACCGGGGAGCTGTTTTTT,CASRLGQTDTGELFF
TRBV10-3,TRBJ2-7,.,TRBD2,TGTGCCATCAGCCCAGCGGGAGACCGACAACCCGAGGGGTACTTC,CAISPAGDRQPEGYF
TRBV27,TRBJ2-1,.,.,TGTGCCAGCAGTTATATTACCGGCACGTCCTACAATGAGCAGTTCTTC,CASSYITGTSYNEQFF
TRBV6-6,TRBJ1-1,.,TRBD1,TGTGCCAGCAGTTCGGACAGGCAGAACACTGAAGCTTTCTTT,CASSSDRQNTEAFF
TRBV28,TRBJ1-5,.,.,TGTGCCAGCAGTTCCCCCCTGGGCCAACGGTCCCAGCATTTT,CASSSPLGQRSQHF
TRBV7-9,TRBJ2-5,.,TRBD2,TGTGCCAGCAGCCCCGGTTGGTCTAGCGGAGGAGGATGGCAAGAGACCCAGTACTTC,CASSPGWSSGGGWQETQYF
TRBV27,TRBJ2-6,.,.,TGTGCCAGCAGCCGATATACAGCAGCTGGGGCCAACGTCCTGACTTTC,CASSRYTAAGANVLTF
TRBV11-2,TRBJ2-7,.,TRBD1,TGTGCCAGCAGCACGCTCCCGGGACAGGGACCCTACGAGCAGTACTTC,CASSTLPGQGPYEQYF
TRBV28,TRBJ2-6,.,TRBD1,TGTGCCAGCAGCAAGGGGGCAGGGGCCAACGTCCTGACTTTC,CASSKGAGANVLTF
TRBV30,TRBJ2-5,.,TRBD2,TGTGCCTGGAGTTCACGATCCCGACTAGCGGGAGCAGAGACCCAGTACTTC,CAWSSRSRLAGAETQYF
TRBV11-3,TRBJ2-3,.,TRBD1,TGTGCCAGCAGCCTCAGACAGGGGGCATCAGATACGCAGTATTTT,CASSLRQGASDTQYF
TRBV7-2,TRBJ2-7,.,TRBD2,TGTGCCAGCAGCTTAGGGACTAGCGGGAGTTCCTACGAGCAGTACTTC,CASSLGTSGSSYEQYF
TRBV2,TRBJ2-3,.,TRBD1,TGTGCCAGCGTGCAGGACAGGGGGTTGTATACGCAGTATTTT,CASVQDRGLYTQYF
TRBV7-9,TRBJ1-5,.,.,TGTGCCAGCAGCTTATTTTTTGGGCAATCTAATCAGCGTCAGCATTTT,CASSLFFGQSNQRQHF
TRBV28,TRBJ1-3,.,.,TGTGCCAGCAGTTATTATGCTGGAAACACCATATATTTT,CASSYYAGNTIYF
TRBV6-6,TRBJ2-1,.,TRBD1,TGTGCCAGCAGCCCTGGACAGGGGAGGAGGAATGAGCAGTTCTTC,CASSPGQGRRNEQFF
TRBV2,TRBJ2-7,.,.,TGTGCCAGCAGTCCCTACGGGGAGCAGTACTTC,CASSPYGEQYF
TRBV7-2,TRBJ2-5,.,.,TGTGCCAGCAGCTCCTCAGGCGGGGTCGCCCAGTACTTC,CASSSSGGVAQYF
TRBV10-2,TRBJ1-5,.,TRBD1,TGCGCCAGCAGAGAGACAGGGGGCGTTCAGCCCCAGCATTTT,CASRETGGVQPQHF
TRBV18,TRBJ1-1,.,.,TGTGCCAGCTCACCACCCCACAGGCTAACTGAAGCTTTCTTT,CASSPPHRLTEAFF
TRBV6-1,TRBJ1-1,.,.,TGTGCCAGCAGTGAAGGTCGAGGGGCCAAGGGAGGGTACACTGAAGCTTTCTTT,CASSEGRGAKGGYTEAFF
TRBV28,TRBJ2-7,.,.,TGTGCCAGCCAGCAATCGGGGATCTGGGGGTACGAGCAGTACTTC,CASQQSGIWGYEQYF
TRBV28,TRBJ2-7,.,TRBD1,TGTGCCAGCAGCGGAACCCTCGGACAGGGATACTACGAGCAGTACTTC,CASSGTLGQGYYEQYF
TRBV2,TRBJ2-7,.,.,TGTGCCAGCAGTGAAGTGGCTGGCTACGAGCAGTACTTC,CASSEVAGYEQYF
TRBV7-9,TRBJ2-5,.,.,TGTGCCAGCAGCTTAAGGCGGGGCCAAGAGACCCAGTACTTC,CASSLRRGQETQYF
TRBV23-1,TRBJ2-7,.,TRBD1,TGCGCCACCCTACAGGGGGAAAAGTACGAGCAGTACTTC,CATLQGEKYEQYF
TRBV7-3,TRBJ2-5,.,.,TGTGCCAGCAGCTTAGGTAGTATACAAGAGACCCAGTACTTC,CASSLGSIQETQYF
TRBV5-1,TRBJ1-2,few,.,TGCGCCAGCAGCTTGTCCCCGGAGGGGTACTACACCTTC,CASSLSPEGYYTF
TRBV7-3,TRBJ2-3,.,.,TGTGCCAGCAGCGTTTCCGCGGGGGCGCGCGTGGATACGCAGTATTTT,CASSVSAGARVDTQYF